This T cell receptor beta chain is from a study of shared clonotypes between healthy human individuals. Study-level points and caveats: Represented genetic and exposure-history diversity was restricted by having few donors. Estimated richness values were generally larger in naive subsets than in memory subsets.

The naive CD8 fraction comprised CD45RO-negative cells positively selected for CCR7 and excluded terminally differentiated effector memory CD45RA+ cells. The CDR3 length is 13 residues. V lost 2 bases, J lost 9 bases, and 13 bases lay in between. Germline V CDR1 and CDR2: MNHEY, SMNVEV (reference sequence). An assay was performed, and its level was deep. Some clones are missing from TCRdb's copy, which holds only in-frame ones; the method was immunoSEQ multiplex PCR. Counted here are about 580,000 clones, roughly 98% occurring once; the ten biggest clones make up 0.3%. Regarding this clone: Antigen: not known.

V is TRBV27 and J is TRBJ1-2; no firm D call. Sequencing was performed on naive CD8+ T cells sorted from blood. The receptor's source is a man aged 30-40 years in good health. This CDR3 is CASSLSPSWSYTF. The CDR3 DNA is TGTGCCAGCAGTTTAAGTCCTTCATGGAGCTACACCTTC.